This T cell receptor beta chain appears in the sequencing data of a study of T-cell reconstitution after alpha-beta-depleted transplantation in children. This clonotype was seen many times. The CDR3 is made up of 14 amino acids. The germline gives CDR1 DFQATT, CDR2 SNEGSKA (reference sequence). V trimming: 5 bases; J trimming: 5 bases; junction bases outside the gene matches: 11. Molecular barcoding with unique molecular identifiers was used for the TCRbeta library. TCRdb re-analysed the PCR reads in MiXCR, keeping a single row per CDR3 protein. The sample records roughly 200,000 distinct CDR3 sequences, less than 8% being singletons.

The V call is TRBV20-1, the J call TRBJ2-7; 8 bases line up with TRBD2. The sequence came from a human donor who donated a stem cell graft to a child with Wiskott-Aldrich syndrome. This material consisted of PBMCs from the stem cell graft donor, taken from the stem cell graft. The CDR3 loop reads CSARGSAGVDEQYF. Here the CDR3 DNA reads TGCAGTGCTCGGGGCTCAGCGGGAGTCGACGAGCAGTACTTC.